The 11 T cell receptor beta chains reported below all come from one sample, sequenced in a study of PD-1 blockade in classical Hodgkin lymphoma. Produced via immunoSEQ multiplex PCR; TCRdb's table is partial and in-frame only. The sample comprises some 2,900 clones, 70% to 90% of which are singletons, and 28% rests with the top ten. Time point denoted: cycle 4 day 1 (C4D1), after 6 weeks of nivolumab. All patients experienced relapse after autologous stem cell transplantation, and brentuximab vedotin exposure was variable. Applied to thawed PBMCs, magnetic negative selection was the method used to isolate CD8+ T cells. The material was CD8+ T cells from blood, obtained before the fourth cycle of nivolumab. The receptors here all came from a human donor with classical Hodgkin lymphoma.

This clone has only one observation. The V and J genes are TRBV11-2 and TRBJ2-1; D call uncertain. The CDR3 spans 16 residues. Trimming stripped 1 base from V and 6 bases from J, with 16 bases between. Germline-derived CDR1 and CDR2 are SGHAT and FQNNGV. The CDR3 coding sequence is TGTGCCAGCAGCTTAGGTCCGGCCCATCGTTTCAATGAGCAGTTCTTC. Amino acid sequence: CASSLGPAHRFNEQFF.

V and J are TRBV18 and TRBJ2-2; D is perhaps TRBD1 (5 bases). V was shortened by 2 bases and J by 0 bases, with 10 bases between the two germline ends. The CDR3 contains 16 residues. Germline assignment: CDR1 KGHSH and CDR2 LQKENI. Written as DNA, the CDR3 is TGTGCCAGCTCACCATCGAGACAGACGAACACCGGGGAGCTGTTTTTT. Its protein product is CASSPSRQTNTGELFF.

V gene TRBV4-1 combines with J gene TRBJ2-7, with D hard to call. The CDR3 runs to 16 residues. Germline values: CDR1 MGHRA, CDR2 YSYEKL. V was shortened by 4 bases and J by 7 bases, with 23 bases between the two germline ends. The CDR3 DNA is TGCGCCAGCAGCCCTGGTGAGGTGAGGATGCCGGTGGAGCAGTACTTC. This translates into CASSPGEVRMPVEQYF.

Here the CDR3 DNA reads TGTGCCAGCAGCCCGATGAGGAGCTCCTACAATGAGCAGTTCTTC. Its protein is CASSPMRSSYNEQFF. The gene calls are TRBV7-9 and TRBJ2-1; D not resolved. Germline CDR1 SEHNR, CDR2 FQNEAQ (reference sequence). The CDR3 length is 15 residues. V shed 5 bases and J shed 0 bases, with 11 bases lying between them.

This chain links TRBV4-1 with TRBJ2-7; TRBD1 agrees at 9 bases. Trimming at V came to 3 bases and at J to 1 base, leaving 4 bases not matched to a gene. CDR1 is MGHRA, CDR2 YSYEKL, per germline. The length of the CDR3 is 15 residues. The CDR3 sequence is CASSHPTGGSYEQYF. CDR3 in DNA: TGCGCCAGCAGCCACCCGACAGGGGGTTCCTACGAGCAGTACTTC.

This chain links TRBV13 with TRBJ2-7; D is possibly TRBD1 or TRBD2 (6 bases each). This CDR3 is 14 amino acids long. V lost 0 bases to trimming and J lost 2 bases, with 8 bases between them. Germline CDR1 PRHDT, CDR2 FYEKMQ (reference sequence). The CDR3 DNA sequence: TGTGCCAGCAGCTTAGGGAGGGGGGCCTACGAGCAGTACTTC. This sequence encodes CASSLGRGAYEQYF. Drawing the rest from reference TRBV13 and TRBJ2-7, the complete variable domain is AAGVIQSPRHLIKEKRETATLKCYPIPRHDTVYWYQQGPGQDPQFLISFYEKMQSDKGSIPDRFSAQQFSDYHSELNMSSLELGDSALYFCASSLGRGAYEQYFGPGTRLTVT.

The chain employs TRBV5-6 and TRBJ2-7, with unresolved D. The CDR3 has 15 residues. The V end was cut by 6 bases, the J end by 3 bases, with 19 bases between. Germline V CDR1 and CDR2: SGHDT, YYEEEE. In DNA form, the CDR3 reads TGTGCCAGCAATGACCGAACATCTTGGGGCTACGAGCAGTACTTC. Amino acids: CASNDRTSWGYEQYF.

The chain carries TRBV25-1 and TRBJ2-2; maybe TRBD1 (5 bases). This CDR3 has 16 residues. With 0 bases removed from V and 2 bases from J, the gap between germline ends came to 10 bases. Germline values: CDR1 MGHDK, CDR2 SYGVNS. The CDR3 DNA reads TGTGCCAGCAGTGAATATTTTAGGGGAAACACCGGGGAGCTGTTTTTT. It is translated as CASSEYFRGNTGELFF.

The rearrangement uses TRBV11-2 and TRBJ2-7, with TRBD2 matching over 9 bases. The germline V gene has CDR1 SGHAT and CDR2 FQNNGV. V was clipped by 5 bases and J by 2 bases; unmatched bases: 7. CDR3 length equals 15 residues. CDR3 protein: CASSTTSGPAYEQYF. The CDR3, as DNA: TGTGCCAGCAGCACTACTAGCGGGCCAGCCTACGAGCAGTACTTC.

This chain links TRBV30 with TRBJ1-2; possible D gene TRBD1, 5 bases. Deletions cut 7 bases from V and 10 bases from J, with 19 bases between. The CDR3 length is 12 residues. CDR1 is GTSNPN and CDR2 is SVGIG in the germline V gene (reference sequence). CDR3 nucleotide sequence: TGTGCCTACGCGACAGCGCCAACGGACTACACCTTC. Its protein product is CAYATAPTDYTF.

This chain connects TRBV5-5 to TRBJ2-7; D uncertain. Germline assignment: CDR1 SGHKS and CDR2 YYEKEE (reference sequence). The V end lost 0 bases, the J end lost 4 bases, and 14 bases lay between the germline ends. CDR3 size: 15 residues. The CDR3 DNA is TGTGCCAGCAGCTTGGCGTGGCCTCCCTATTACGAGCAGTACTTC. It codes for CASSLAWPPYYEQYF.